Sequencing of this T cell receptor beta chain was carried out in a study of T cell responses to AZD1222 COVID-19 vaccine. The study's findings and limits: The donor cohort was predominantly white British with a female majority, and clonal diversity may have been underestimated. After two AZD1222 doses, spike-specific TCR breadth and depth rose versus day 0. There were vaccine-associated CD4 TCRs across spike, dominant at 160-218 and 743-854. Only six or seven AZD1222 recipients tested seropositive at baseline.

Regarding this clone: Its antigen is still unknown.

Germline V lookup: CDR1 KGHSY, CDR2 FQNENV. Trimming shortened V by 2 bases and J by 10 bases, and 11 bases separated the two germline ends. This CDR3 contains 12 residues. Repertoires were generated with immunoSEQ multiplex PCR, while TCRdb's copy carries only in-frame clones and drops some. This sample carries roughly 130,000 clones, 80% to 95% of them seen once, and the ten largest clones take roughly 1.1%. The chain combines TRBV16 with TRBJ1-2, with D perhaps TRBD1 (5 bases). The source was peripheral blood, collected 28 days after the second AZD1222 dose. The sequence came from an adult who received the AZD1222 COVID-19 vaccine. The CDR3 spells CASSQPRDHYTF. The CDR3 DNA is TGTGCCAGCAGCCAACCCCGGGACCACTACACCTTC. Drawing the rest from reference TRBV16 and TRBJ1-2, the complete variable domain is GEEVAQTPKHLVRGEGQKAKLYCAPIKGHSYVFWYQQVLKNEFKFLISFQNENVFDETGMPKERFSAKCLPNSPCSLEIQATKLEDSAVYFCASSQPRDHYTFGSGTRLTVV.